The clone carrying this T cell receptor (beta chain) has only one observation. The antigen remains undetermined. The sample's time point: newly diagnosed GD, antithyroid drugs for less than 3 months. With RNA extracted from PBMCs as input, the TCR library was made. These data originate in a study of regulatory T cells in long-lasting Graves disease. Assembly of TCR beta libraries relied on iRepertoire HTBI primers together with Arm-PCR of CDR3 regions. One entry per CDR3 protein, called by TCRdb with MiXCR from the multiplex PCR reads. This sample carries about 540,000 distinct CDR3 sequences, approximately 15% of them seen once, and the ten largest clones take 8.5% to 10%. Trimming cost V 0 bases and J 7 bases; bases outside gene matches: 7. Per the germline V gene, CDR1 is LGHNT and CDR2 is FRNRAP. The CDR3 contains 16 residues. Findings and caveats of the study: Those with persistent Graves' had less TCR diversity than newly diagnosed patients. Having only a small sample size may have limited accuracy.

These same records also appear under a second study, on T cells in Graves' hyperthyroidism and ophthalmopathy. From that report: The diagnostic basis comprised clinical symptoms, serum thyroxine and TRAb, thyroid ultrasound and orbital computed tomography. HTBI primers were used for first-round RT-PCR of the TCR CDR3.

The specimen comprised peripheral blood mononuclear cells (PBMCs), sampled at new diagnosis, from a patient treated with antithyroid drugs. V usage is TRBV12-5 and J usage is TRBJ2-1; 9 positions match TRBD1. The clonotype was recovered from a man aged 25-40 years with Graves disease. The CDR3 DNA is TGTGCTAGTGGTTTGGTAGTGGGACAGGGATCAAATGAGCAGTTCTTC. This codes for CASGLVVGQGSNEQFF.